This TCR beta chain appears in the sequencing data of a study of cytomegalovirus exposure and HLA in healthy donors. V trimming: 5 bases; J trimming: 7 bases; junction bases outside the gene matches: 13. CDR1 and CDR2 (germline): MNHEY, SMNVEV (reference sequence). The CDR3 has 16 residues. As concerns this clone: Antigen specificity is unknown.

General observations from the study: A later analysis found first-cohort TCR clusters tended to co-occur in the 130 or so validation repertoires. In vitro assays verified that a few CMV-associated chains recognized CMV antigens specifically. The study listed 164 cytomegalovirus-associated TCR beta chains. Using the classifier, cytomegalovirus status was reportedly diagnosed with high specificity and sensitivity.

Clones were read by immunoSEQ multiplex PCR, and TCRdb kept only the in-frame ones, dropping some. The data show under 250,000 clones, around 86% seen once. The specimen sequenced was PBMCs. V usage is TRBV27 and J usage is TRBJ1-5; TRBD1 matches at 8 bases. The sequence derives from a woman aged 18-35 years in good health and CMV-seropositive. In DNA form, the CDR3 reads TGTGCCAGCAGTAGAAGGACAGGGAAACAGGGGCAGCCCCAGCATTTT. Its protein is CASSRRTGKQGQPQHF.